Shown below are 8 T cell receptor beta chains from a single sample sequenced in a study of shared clonotypes between healthy human individuals. Sequencing was performed with immunoSEQ multiplex PCR; in TCRdb, only in-frame clones are kept and a portion is missing. The sample comprises roughly 2,300,000 clones, around 90% of which are singletons, and about 0.41% rests with the top ten. The sequenced sample consisted of naive CD4+ T cells from PBMCs. Documented subset: CD45RA+ positively selected. The receptors were sampled from a man between 18 and 29 years old in good health. Some clones in this sample may be carry-over from other donors' samples.

The V gene is TRBV5-4, the J gene TRBJ2-3; D remains ambiguous. There are 15 residues in the CDR3. Per the germline V gene, CDR1 is SGHNT and CDR2 is YYREEE (reference sequence). Trimming left V 0 bases short and J 4 bases short, with 12 bases between. The CDR3 sequence: CASSLAEASPDTQYF. CDR3 DNA sequence: TGTGCCAGCAGCTTGGCCGAGGCCTCCCCAGATACGCAGTATTTT.

The V call is TRBV6-1, the J call TRBJ1-2; no clear D gene. The CDR3 has 14 amino acids. Per germline, CDR1 MNHNS and CDR2 SASEGT. Trimming pared 3 bases from V and 3 bases from J, leaving 11 bases between. The CDR3 DNA reads TGTGCCAGCAGTGATTTAGGATCAGACTATGGCTACACCTTC. This encodes CASSDLGSDYGYTF.

The chain uses TRBV2 and TRBJ2-1; the D call may be TRBD1 or TRBD2 (5 bases each). Germline V gene lookup returns CDR1 SNHLY and CDR2 FYNNEI. V lost 4 bases to trimming and J lost 8 bases, with 21 bases between them. This CDR3 has 16 amino acids. The CDR3, as DNA: TGTGCCAGCAGTGGCCCTGGGGGAAGGGCCCTCCATGAGCAGTTCTTC. Translated, it gives CASSGPGGRALHEQFF.

The V call is TRBV20-1, the J call TRBJ1-4; the D is unclear. Per germline, CDR1 DFQATT and CDR2 SNEGSKA (reference sequence). The CDR3 totals 11 residues. Trimming left V 6 bases short and J 3 bases short, with 5 bases between. CDR3 DNA sequence: TGCAGTGCGGCAGCTAATGAAAAACTGTTTTTT. Protein sequence: CSAAANEKLFF.

The rearrangement joins TRBV6-1 to TRBJ1-4, with D hard to call. The V end lost 4 bases, the J end lost 5 bases, and 11 bases lay between the germline ends. The CDR3 sequence is 14 residues long. The germline V gene has CDR1 MNHNS and CDR2 SASEGT. CDR3 protein: CASSVSRWNEKLFF. As DNA, the CDR3 is TGTGCCAGCAGTGTATCACGGTGGAATGAAAAACTGTTTTTT.

This chain joins TRBV11-2 and TRBJ2-7, with TRBD1 matching over 7 bases. CDR3 length: 15 residues. Unmatched junction bases numbered 2, after V lost 0 bases and J lost 0 bases. Per germline, CDR1 SGHAT and CDR2 FQNNGV. This chain's CDR3 is CASSLETGASYEQYF. CDR3 bases: TGTGCCAGCAGCTTAGAAACAGGGGCCTCCTACGAGCAGTACTTC.

The V call is TRBV30, the J call TRBJ1-2; possibly TRBD1 for D (6 bases). The CDR3 is 13 residues long. Germline V gives CDR1 GTSNPN, CDR2 SVGIG (reference sequence). V lost 3 bases to trimming and J lost 3 bases, with 11 bases between them. In nucleotides, the CDR3 is TGTGCCTGGAGCCCGACAGGACACTATGGCTACACCTTC. Amino acid sequence: CAWSPTGHYGYTF.

V usage is TRBV7-8 and J usage is TRBJ1-1; no reliable D call. The CDR3 loop spans 14 amino acids. CDR1 and CDR2 (germline): SGHVS, FQNEAQ. V gave up 5 bases and J gave up 1 base, with 11 bases separating them. In DNA, the CDR3 is TGTGCCAGCAGCCTCCCCGAAAGGAACACTGAAGCTTTCTTT. Translated, it gives CASSLPERNTEAFF.